This is a list of T cell receptor beta chains from one sample in a study of shared clonotypes between healthy human individuals. Assay: immunoSEQ multiplex PCR; the TCRdb copy retains only in-frame clones and omits some. This table holds 1,400,000 or so clones, about 98.5% found once. Sample: naive CD4+ T cells sorted from blood. These receptors all stem from a man aged 25 to 40 in good health. Both conserved end residues are part of each CDR3. The D gene is left open where the match is weak. A row's size may be missing; if present it is once, few, many or a size class.

>-|TRBV25-1|TRBJ2-7|-
CASSDPGLLYEQYF
TGTGCCAGCAGTGACCCCGGGCTACTCTACGAGCAGTACTTC
>-|TRBV18|TRBJ1-2|-
CASSPGGSNYGYTF
TGTGCCAGCTCACCGGGCGGATCTAACTATGGCTACACCTTC
>-|TRBV5-6|TRBJ2-2|-
CASSLLRYGTGELFF
TGTGCCAGCAGCTTGCTCAGATATGGCACCGGGGAGCTGTTTTTT
>-|TRBV5-5|TRBJ2-3|-
CASSSWTDTQYF
TGTGCCAGCAGCTCTTGGACAGATACGCAGTATTTT
>-|TRBV5-4|TRBJ1-3|-
CASSLPGTSGNTIYF
TGTGCCAGCAGCTTGCCAGGGACCTCTGGAAACACCATATATTTT
>TRBD2|TRBV4-3|TRBJ2-7|-
CASSQALGTSHEQYF
TGCGCCAGCAGCCAAGCCCTTGGGACTAGCCACGAGCAGTACTTC
>-|TRBV9|TRBJ2-1|-
CASSVGVGSNYNEQFF
TGTGCCAGCAGCGTAGGGGTAGGTTCGAACTACAATGAGCAGTTCTTC
>TRBD1|TRBV29-1|TRBJ2-7|-
CSVDRQGANEQYF
TGCAGCGTTGATAGACAGGGGGCGAACGAGCAGTACTTC
>-|TRBV5-1|TRBJ1-1|-
CASSLGPRTADLNTEAFF
TGCGCCAGCAGTTTGGGCCCCCGGACCGCGGATTTGAACACTGAAGCTTTCTTT
>-|TRBV9|TRBJ2-5|-
CASSVGLDLGQETQYF
TGTGCCAGCAGCGTAGGGCTAGATTTGGGCCAAGAGACCCAGTACTTC
>-|TRBV19|TRBJ1-5|-
CASSIGGGQPQHF
TGTGCCAGTAGTATAGGGGGCGGGCAGCCCCAGCATTTT
>-|TRBV5-6|TRBJ2-7|-
CASSLWVWYRTYEQYF
TGTGCCAGCAGCTTGTGGGTTTGGTACCGAACCTACGAGCAGTACTTC
>-|TRBV6-6|TRBJ2-7|once
CASSPRGTDIYEQYF
TGTGCCAGCAGCCCCAGGGGCACGGACATCTACGAGCAGTACTTC
>-|TRBV28|TRBJ1-5|-
CAGQPQGTSNQPQHF
TGTGCCGGTCAACCACAGGGTACTAGCAATCAGCCCCAGCATTTT
>-|TRBV19|TRBJ1-2|-
CASSMYLQGDYGYTF
TGTGCCAGTAGTATGTACTTACAAGGCGACTATGGCTACACCTTC
>-|TRBV19|TRBJ1-5|-
CASSIYQGGNQPQHF
TGTGCCAGTAGTATCTACCAGGGTGGCAATCAGCCCCAGCATTTT
>-|TRBV7-9|TRBJ1-2|-
CASSVREVNYGYTF
TGTGCCAGCAGCGTAAGGGAGGTCAACTATGGCTACACCTTC
>-|TRBV5-1|TRBJ1-1|-
CASSLAGSREAFF
TGCGCCAGCAGCTTGGCGGGCAGCCGTGAAGCTTTCTTT
>TRBD2|TRBV19|TRBJ2-7|-
CASRGSSYEQYF
TGTGCCAGCCGCGGGAGCTCCTACGAGCAGTACTTC
>TRBD2|TRBV10-1|TRBJ2-1|-
CASSELAGGRYNEQFF
TGCGCCAGCAGTGAACTAGCGGGAGGCCGCTACAATGAGCAGTTCTTC
>-|TRBV25-1|TRBJ2-5|-
CATLSETQYF
TGTGCCACCTTATCGGAGACCCAGTACTTC
>-|TRBV27|TRBJ2-7|-
CASRPGPTYEQYF
TGTGCCAGTAGGCCGGGACCGACCTACGAGCAGTACTTC
>-|TRBV7-9|TRBJ2-3|-
CASSLLPGVRTDTQYF
TGTGCCAGCAGCTTATTACCGGGAGTACGTACAGATACGCAGTATTTT
>-|TRBV5-4|TRBJ1-5|-
CASTYLASGGFSNQPQHF
TGTGCCAGCACCTACCTAGCCTCCGGGGGGTTTAGCAATCAGCCCCAGCATTTT
>TRBD2|TRBV7-8|TRBJ2-1|once
CASRTSGAYNEQFF
TGTGCCAGCAGGACTAGCGGGGCCTACAATGAGCAGTTCTTC
>TRBD1|TRBV27|TRBJ2-1|-
CASSSTGGAYNEQFF
TGTGCCAGCAGTTCGACAGGGGGCGCCTACAATGAGCAGTTCTTC
>TRBD1|TRBV2|TRBJ2-7|-
CASSERTGRSYEQYF
TGTGCCAGCAGTGAAAGGACAGGGAGGTCCTACGAGCAGTACTTC
>-|TRBV5-4|TRBJ2-2|-
CASSLGQGKGTGELFF
TGTGCCAGCAGCTTGGGGCAGGGTAAAGGAACCGGGGAGCTGTTTTTT
>-|TRBV5-6|TRBJ2-3|once
CASSSRRDTQYF
TGTGCCAGCAGCTCCCGTCGGGATACGCAGTATTTT
>-|TRBV5-1|TRBJ2-7|-
CASSLKSGGGQYF
TGCGCCAGCAGCTTGAAGTCCGGCGGTGGGCAGTACTTC
>-|TRBV2|TRBJ2-1|-
CASSDRGPLTFF
TGTGCCAGCAGTGACCGCGGACCCCTGACGTTCTTC
>-|TRBV7-9|TRBJ1-1|-
CASSPKQMNTEAFF
TGTGCCAGCAGCCCAAAGCAGATGAACACTGAAGCTTTCTTT
>-|TRBV4-1|TRBJ2-7|-
CASSQDVRRANEQYF
TGCGCCAGCAGCCAAGATGTCAGGAGGGCGAACGAGCAGTACTTC
>-|TRBV6-1|TRBJ2-2|once
CASSIQNTGELFF
TGTGCCAGCAGTATACAGAACACCGGGGAGCTGTTTTTT
>TRBD1|TRBV5-5|TRBJ1-2|once
CASSLAGGDFGYTF
TGTGCCAGCAGCTTAGCAGGGGGCGATTTTGGCTACACCTTC
>-|TRBV2|TRBJ1-1|-
CASSEDRGGSGKAFF
TGTGCCAGCAGTGAAGACCGGGGTGGTTCAGGGAAAGCTTTCTTT
>-|TRBV11-2|TRBJ2-4|-
CASSDGSWTQHEAKNIQYF
TGTGCCAGCAGCGATGGATCCTGGACACAACATGAAGCCAAAAACATTCAGTACTTC
>TRBD1|TRBV6-6|TRBJ2-7|-
CASSLDRAYEQYF
TGTGCCAGCAGCCTCGACAGGGCCTACGAGCAGTACTTC
>TRBD1|TRBV29-1|TRBJ1-1|once
CSAVTGMNTEAFF
TGCAGCGCAGTGACAGGGATGAACACTGAAGCTTTCTTT
>TRBD2|TRBV5-1|TRBJ2-5|-
CASSYGLAKQETQYF
TGCGCCAGCAGCTATGGACTAGCGAAACAAGAGACCCAGTACTTC
>-|TRBV7-2|TRBJ2-7|-
CASSIGLAPFKQYF
TGTGCCAGCAGCATCGGACTTGCCCCCTTCAAGCAGTACTTC
>TRBD2|TRBV9|TRBJ2-7|-
CASSPGTSAASYEQYF
TGTGCCAGCAGCCCCGGGACTAGCGCGGCCTCCTACGAGCAGTACTTC
>-|TRBV11-2|TRBJ2-3|-
CASSLVVDTQYF
TGTGCCAGCAGCTTAGTTGTAGATACGCAGTATTTT
>TRBD2|TRBV7-2|TRBJ2-3|-
CASSFRSGSPGTDTQYF
TGTGCCAGCAGCTTTCGTAGCGGGAGCCCAGGCACAGATACGCAGTATTTT
>-|TRBV9|TRBJ2-3|-
CASSVGVSSVADTQYF
TGTGCCAGCAGCGTTGGTGTCTCGAGCGTCGCAGATACGCAGTATTTT
>-|TRBV7-3|TRBJ1-1|-
CASSLTMAREAFF
TGTGCCAGCAGCTTAACCATGGCCCGTGAAGCTTTCTTT
>TRBD1|TRBV5-1|TRBJ1-1|-
CASSFDRVNTEAFF
TGCGCCAGCAGCTTCGACAGGGTAAACACTGAAGCTTTCTTT